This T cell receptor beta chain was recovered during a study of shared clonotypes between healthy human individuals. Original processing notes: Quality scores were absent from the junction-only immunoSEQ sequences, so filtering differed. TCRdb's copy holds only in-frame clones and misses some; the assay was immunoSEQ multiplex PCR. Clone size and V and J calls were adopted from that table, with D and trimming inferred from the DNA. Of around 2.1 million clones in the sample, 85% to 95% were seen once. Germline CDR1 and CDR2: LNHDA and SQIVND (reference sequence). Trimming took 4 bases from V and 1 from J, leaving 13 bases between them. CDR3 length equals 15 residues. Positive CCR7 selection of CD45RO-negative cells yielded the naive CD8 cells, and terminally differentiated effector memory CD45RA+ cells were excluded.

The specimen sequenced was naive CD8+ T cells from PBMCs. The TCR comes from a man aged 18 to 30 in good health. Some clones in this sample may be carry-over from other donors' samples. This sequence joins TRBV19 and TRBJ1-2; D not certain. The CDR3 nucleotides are TGTGCCAGTAGTACTTTCGGGCCCGATAACTATGGCTACACCTTC. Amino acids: CASSTFGPDNYGYTF.